Below, one T cell receptor beta chain is given with its context. The count of this clone is one. Its antigen is currently not known. It has no much larger one-base neighbor in the sample; base qualities were not kept. The data were obtained in a study of T cell responses to AZD1222 COVID-19 vaccine (dated by TCRdb to the early 2020s). Broadly, across the study: AZD1222 recipients whose second dose came at about 4 weeks and those whose second dose came at about 12 weeks were combined into one group, since spike-specific TCR depth and breadth did not differ between the two schedules. A total of 233 trial participants underwent TCR sequencing, of whom under 220 had received two doses of AZD1222 and about 25 had received two doses of the MenACWY control vaccine. Trial participants were enrolled into age subgroups of 18-55, 56-69 and 70-plus years, which contained about 160, 30 and 59 TCR-sequenced participants, respectively. Results and caveats for the whole study, not just this receptor: Conclusions about previously exposed vaccinees are limited, since just 5 or 6 AZD1222 recipients were seropositive for SARS-CoV-2 at baseline. The vaccine-associated CD4 TCRs covered the entire spike protein, and the dominant responses fell in regions 160-218 and 743-854. No day 14 peak-response samples were available, so repertoires were characterized only after the peak T cell response. After two AZD1222 doses, spike-specific TCR breadth and depth were significantly higher than at day 0 and than in MenACWY recipients. Reportedly, close to half of the unique spike-specific TCRs recognized epitopes lying outside the regions that are mutated in the B.1.351 and B.1.1.7 variants. Most participants were white British and females outnumbered males, and the authors suggested that clonal diversity may have been underestimated. In the small 56-69-year group, the increase in depth fell short of significance, most likely because of low power.

At the junction V is shortened by 2 bases and J by 5 bases, with 21 bases in between. From cysteine to phenylalanine, the CDR3 is 17 amino acids long. The entry retains the CDR3 DNA only, 51 bases that are in frame from base 1. CDR1 and CDR2, looked up from the germline V gene, are MGHDK and SYGVNS. The sample's time point label, in plain terms: baseline before first vaccination. Vaccinee samples were obtained from the UK trials COV001 and COV002, which included a single-blind randomized controlled phase 2/3 trial of AZD1222 (ChAdOx1 nCoV-19) in healthy adults. For TCRbeta chain sequencing, PBMC samples from trial participants were taken at day 0 and at day 28 after the second dose. The CDR3 regions of human TCRbeta chains were analyzed by immunosequencing. The original methods were these. Repertoire TCRs were matched against a reference library of SARS-CoV-2-specific TCRs generated with the MIRA antigen-specificity platform. Breadth meant the fraction of unique TCRs that were SARS-CoV-2-associated, whereas depth meant the fraction of total T cells that were SARS-CoV-2-associated. Using the MIRA data, each spike-specific TCR was mapped to the spike region that the TCR reacts to and placed in a CD4 or CD8 class. Log10-transformed breadth and depth values were compared by one-way ANOVA with Sidak's multiple comparisons tests. TCRdb carries this immuneACCESS record with in-frame sequences only. Its versions omit some clonotypes, under half of them owing to an unresolved V gene in the studies checked, with the rest unexplained. The V and J calls and the clone size are those of that table, but D and trimming were determined from the DNA. Recorded for this sample are 150,000 or so clones; roughly nine tenths of them occurred a single time. Approximately 1.5% of the sample lies in the top ten.

In this chain, TRBV25-1 is recombined with TRBJ1-2; D gene: possibly TRBD1, on 5 matching bases. The sequence came from an adult in good health. The sample was peripheral blood, taken on day 0 of AZD1222 vaccination. CDR3 protein: CASSEGDGGGGGYGYTF. The nucleotide sequence reads as follows: TGTGCCAGCAGTGAAGGGGACGGTGGCGGTGGTGGATATGGCTACACCTTC.